The T cell receptor beta chain described here comes from a study of early T cells in non-severe SARS-CoV-2 infection. Whole-study context: Sequenced material consisted of bulk RNA (from unsorted whole blood), and chains were unpaired.

This clonotype was recorded at least ten times. No antigen is known for it. TCRdb re-called the 5' RACE reads through MiXCR, storing one row per CDR3 protein. The profile shows some 28,000 distinct CDR3 sequences, around 5.3% of them singletons. Whole-study results and caveats: VDJdb matches were skewed toward anti-spike CD8 T cell responses.

Looked up from germline, CDR1 is ENHRY and CDR2 is SYGVKD. The V gene lost 6 bases and the J gene lost 4 bases, with 10 bases spanning the gap. This CDR3 region has 12 residues. The sequence came from an adult who was a healthcare worker with PCR-confirmed SARS-CoV-2 infection or an uninfected control (not recorded which). Sequenced: whole blood. The chain recombines TRBV10-3 with TRBJ2-7, with a weak D call TRBD2 (5 bases). The CDR3 coding sequence is TGTGCCATCAGGGCTACTAGTTACGAGCAGTACTTC. Its translation is CAIRATSYEQYF.